This entry concerns a single TCR beta chain. Its specificity is not known. Clones were read by immunoSEQ multiplex PCR, and TCRdb kept only the in-frame ones, dropping some. Among over 800,000 clones, approximately 92% were seen once, and the ten largest hold nearly 25%. V lost 4 bases and J 0 bases, leaving 10 bases between the germline ends. The CDR3 length is 15 residues. The germline CDR1 and CDR2 sequences are LNHNV and YYDKDF (reference sequence). The data were obtained in a study of shared clonotypes between healthy human individuals. Positive CCR7 selection of CD45RO-negative cells yielded the naive CD8 cells, and terminally differentiated effector memory CD45RA+ cells were excluded. Regarding the study as a whole: For sorted subsets, rarefaction showed incomplete sequencing despite large depth.

The V call is TRBV15, the J call TRBJ1-3; tentative D call: TRBD1 (6 bases). The sample taken for sequencing was naive CD8+ T cells sorted from blood. This receptor was obtained from a man aged 25-45 years in good health. Here the CDR3 reads CATSTTRGSGNTIYF. The CDR3 DNA reads as TGTGCCACCAGCACAACCAGGGGCTCTGGAAACACCATATATTTT.